This T cell receptor (beta chain) was observed in a study of PD-1 blockade in classical Hodgkin lymphoma (dated by TCRdb to the early 2020s). General notes on the study: Nivolumab dosing was 3 mg/kg intravenously every 2 weeks, continuing until either disease progression or unacceptable toxicity. A peripheral blood immune signature of response to PD-1 blockade in classical Hodgkin lymphoma was defined using TCR beta sequencing and CyTOF.

Genomic DNA was isolated using the Qiagen DNeasy kit from unsorted PBMCs as well as from negatively selected CD4+ and CD8+ fractions. Amplification of TCR beta CDR3 regions was done by immunoSEQ multiplex PCR with primers that anneal to V and J segments. A synthetic immune receptor repertoire was used to minimize amplification bias, and any residual bias was removed computationally once sequencing was done. As for how the authors treated the data: Repertoire diversity was quantified as the Shannon entropy index using custom Python scripts. Unsorted, CD4+ and CD8+ repertoires were analyzed separately, except in combined analyses where CD4+ and CD8+ sequences were merged in silico. A clone counted as expanded when the clone's frequency after treatment rose at least 2-fold relative to C1D1, and clones undetected at baseline were given a pseudocount of 0.5. Clones with 0 or 1 copy at C1D1 were defined as singleton clones, while clones with 2 or more copies were defined as non-singleton clones. Clones expanded in unsorted samples were labelled as CD4+, CD8+ or unknown by matching protein sequences in sorted samples from the same patient. Wilcoxon tests were applied to paired samples to test diversity changes from C1D1 to C4D1. In its TCRdb copy, this immuneACCESS table keeps in-frame sequences only and misses some clones. Where compared with another copy, unresolved V genes explain less than half of these, and the others have no known cause. That table gives V, J and clone size, and the DNA gave D and trimming. For this sample the table gives about 13,000 clones, of which approximately 79% were detected only once. Around 22% of the sample comes from the top ten.

The time point label here, explained by the study, means: cycle 1 day 1 (C1D1), immediately before nivolumab initiation. Relapse after autologous stem cell transplantation had occurred in all trial patients, and cohorts A, B and C were distinguished by prior brentuximab vedotin exposure. Using a Miltenyi CD8+ T cell isolation kit, CD8+ T cells were purified from thawed PBMCs through magnetic negative selection. A total of fewer than 65 patients with relapsed/refractory classical Hodgkin lymphoma made up the trial cohort, and each patient's best overall response was complete response, partial response or progressive disease. Single-agent nivolumab was administered to trial patients in the multi-cohort phase II CheckMate 205 trial. An independent review committee assessed best overall response by applying the 2007 International Working Group response criteria. Trial PBMCs were collected immediately before nivolumab initiation (C1D1) and during therapy at cycle 2 day 1 and cycle 4 day 1. Peripheral blood was collected in 8 mL Vacutainer Cell Preparation Tubes, from which PBMCs were isolated by centrifugation and then cryopreserved. Purified CD4+ and CD8+ fractions were prepared only for cases with an additional available PBMC sample. Magnetically labelled cells were removed on LS columns in a quadroMACS separator, and the flow-through was collected as the purified fraction.

The research as a whole found: Newly diagnosed patients were reported to have lower baseline TCR diversity than healthy donors, and relapsed/refractory patients were reported to have lower baseline TCR diversity still. Diversity was lower in patients who began nivolumab less than 1 year after ASCT, so these patients were left out of later analyses to avoid confounding by immune reconstitution. The study covered only a single clinical trial cohort, and the causes of the repertoire differences, possibly disease activity or prior therapy, were still not defined. By C4D1, a significant rise was seen in CD4+ TCR diversity but not in CD8+ TCR diversity (p=0.0027 vs p=0.16), and the rise was most apparent among complete responders (p=0.02). Trial patients with a complete response had baseline diversity similar to that of newly diagnosed patients, while partial responders and progressors had significantly lower diversity.

CDR1 MGHDK and CDR2 SYGVNS are derived from the germline V gene. The CDR3 runs 13 amino acids, cysteine and phenylalanine included. Only the CDR3 part of the read is kept: 39 bases, read in frame from the first base. With regard to this clone: There is no known antigen for this receptor. Nothing much larger sits one base from this clone, and base qualities are not available.

The chain employs TRBV25-1 and TRBJ2-5, with the D gene too uncertain to name. The J call may be incorrect, as the DNA end agrees better with TRBJ2-7. This receptor was identified in a human donor with classical Hodgkin lymphoma. Sample: CD8+ T cells from blood, taken at baseline. The nucleotide sequence is TGTGCCAGCAGTGTAGGGAATTCCTACGAGCAGTACTTC. Translated, this gives CASSVGNSYEQYF.